These 14 T cell receptor beta chains originate from one sample sequenced in a study of T cells in Graves' hyperthyroidism and ophthalmopathy. Template material for amplifying TCR beta CDR3 regions consisted of RNA transcripts. HTBI primers were used for first-round RT-PCR of the TCR CDR3. TCRdb processed the multiplex PCR reads anew with MiXCR; each CDR3 protein has one entry. The table lists about 600,000 distinct CDR3 sequences, 11% to 15% of them singletons. Sequencing was done on a sample of blood. The receptors stem from a woman younger than 35 with Graves' ophthalmopathy.

With respect to this clonotype: Since a much larger clone is just one base distant, this may be a read error. The rearrangement links TRBV6-1 to TRBJ1-1; D not resolved. Germline V gene data show CDR1 as MNHNS and CDR2 as SASEGT. The V end lost 6 bases, the J end lost 3 bases, and 17 bases lay between the germline ends. The CDR3 contains 15 residues. The DNA for the CDR3 is TGTGCCAGCAGGAAAGAGGCAGGAGAGGACACTGAAGCTTTCTTT. Translating it yields CASRKEAGEDTEAFF.

This clonotype was observed at least ten times. The V gene is TRBV2, the J gene TRBJ1-4; D remains unclear. Germline V gene lookup returns CDR1 SNHLY and CDR2 FYNNEI. The CDR3 consists of 15 residues. Trimming stripped 5 bases from V and 4 bases from J, with 14 bases between. The CDR3 loop reads CASSPQVEVNEKLFF. The CDR3 DNA follows: TGTGCCAGCAGTCCGCAGGTAGAAGTTAATGAAAAACTGTTTTTT.

This clonotype was counted a few times. This chain joins TRBV30 and TRBJ2-1; 10 bases agree with TRBD2. The germline V gene encodes CDR1 GTSNPN and CDR2 SVGIG (reference sequence). Unmatched junction bases numbered 3, after V lost 0 bases and J lost 4 bases. This CDR3 is 15 amino acids long. Here the CDR3 reads CAWSVGTSAYNEQFF. Written as DNA, the CDR3 is TGTGCCTGGAGTGTAGGGACTAGCGCTTACAATGAGCAGTTCTTC. The full variable domain, in which reference TRBV30 and TRBJ2-1 provide the parts outside the CDR3, is SQTIHQWPATLVQPVGSPLSLECTVEGTSNPNLYWYRQAAGRGLQLLFYSVGIGQISSEVPQNLSASRPQDRQFILSSKKLLLSDSGFYLCAWSVGTSAYNEQFFGPGTRLTVL.

This clonotype was observed many times. The chain joins TRBV12-3 or TRBV12-4 to TRBJ1-6; 10 bases align to TRBD1. V shed 0 bases, J shed 7 bases, and the junction held 3 bases outside the gene matches. The CDR3 consists of 16 residues. Written as DNA, the CDR3 is TGTGCCAGCAGTTTAGCTTTGGGACAGGGGAATTCACCCCTCCACTTT. It is translated as CASSLALGQGNSPLHF.

At least ten counts were recorded for this clonotype. This rearrangement joins TRBV3-1 to TRBJ2-7, with a weak D call TRBD1 (7 bases). V lost 2 bases and J 2 bases, leaving 13 bases between the germline ends. Germline assignment: CDR1 LGHDT and CDR2 YNNKEL (reference sequence). The CDR3 totals 15 residues. The chain's CDR3 is CASSQSPGGTYEQYF. In DNA form, the CDR3 reads TGTGCCAGCAGCCAATCCCCAGGGGGGACCTACGAGCAGTACTTC.

The V and J genes are TRBV5-1 and TRBJ2-1; tentatively, D is TRBD2 (8 bases). Germline V gives CDR1 SGHRS, CDR2 YFSETQ. The CDR3 loop spans 17 amino acids. V lost 1 base and J 3 bases, leaving 17 bases between the germline ends. The CDR3 here is CASSLNSGGGIYNEQFF. Written as DNA, the CDR3 is TGCGCCAGCAGCTTGAATTCGGGAGGGGGCATCTACAATGAGCAGTTCTTC.

V usage is TRBV9 and J usage is TRBJ1-2; possibly TRBD1 for D (6 bases). This CDR3 has 16 amino acids. Germline V gives CDR1 SGDLS, CDR2 YYNGEE. Trimming cost V 0 bases and J 0 bases, with 12 bases left between them. CDR3 sequence reads: CASSVEGDTTNYGYTF. DNA of the CDR3: TGTGCCAGCAGCGTAGAGGGGGACACCACTAACTATGGCTACACCTTC.

This clonotype has just a few counts. The chain combines TRBV15 with TRBJ2-1; 14 positions agree with TRBD2. The CDR3 is 16 residues long. Germline V lookup: CDR1 LNHNV, CDR2 YYDKDF (reference sequence). With 5 bases clipped from V and 9 bases from J, the junction kept 9 bases outside the gene matches. The CDR3 loop reads CATSRTTSGRGSEQFF. In DNA form, the CDR3 reads TGTGCCACCAGCCGAACGACTAGCGGGAGGGGAAGTGAGCAGTTCTTC.

This clonotype appeared many times. V and J are TRBV5-6 and TRBJ1-1, with 9 positions matching TRBD1. The CDR3 contains 17 residues. The J segment lost 5 bases and the V segment lost 1 base, leaving 12 bases of the junction unmatched. CDR1 is SGHDT, CDR2 YYEEEE, per germline. The CDR3 loop reads CASSLLGLSGQGTEAFF. CDR3 nucleotide sequence: TGTGCCAGCAGCTTGTTAGGCTTGTCCGGACAGGGGACTGAAGCTTTCTTT.

This clonotype was counted at least ten times. This CDR3 is CASSRGQGAGQPQHF. DNA for the CDR3: TGTGCCAGCAGTAGGGGACAGGGGGCAGGGCAGCCCCAGCATTTT. The gene calls are TRBV12-3 or TRBV12-4 and TRBJ1-5; 12 nucleotides align to TRBD1. V lost 5 bases to trimming and J lost 7 bases; unmatched junction nucleotides: 6. This CDR3 comprises 15 residues.

There are a few counts of this clonotype. V gene TRBV6-1 combines with J gene TRBJ1-3; possibly TRBD1 for D (5 bases). This CDR3 has 13 residues. V was clipped by 8 bases and J by 0 bases, with 8 bases between them. Germline lookup yields CDR1 MNHNS and CDR2 SASEGT. CDR3 in DNA: TGTGCCAGCGGGGCCGTCTCTGGAAACACCATATATTTT. Translated: CASGAVSGNTIYF.

This clonotype was counted ten times or more. This sequence joins TRBV6-5 and TRBJ1-1; D is unresolved. The CDR3 has 12 amino acids. Trimming left V 0 bases short and J 8 bases short, with 7 bases between. CDR1 is MNHEY and CDR2 is SVGAGI in the germline V gene. This CDR3 reads CASSYSGREAFF. CDR3 nucleotide sequence: TGTGCCAGCAGTTACTCGGGGAGGGAAGCTTTCTTT.

The chain recombines TRBV20-1 with TRBJ2-7; D might be TRBD2 (5 bases). The CDR3 sequence is 15 residues long. Between the trimmed V and J ends, which lost 6 bases and 0 bases, there was a span of 18 bases. Germline V gives CDR1 DFQATT, CDR2 SNEGSKA (reference sequence). This CDR3 reads CSARGARRGSYEQYF. DNA of the CDR3: TGCAGTGCCCGGGGAGCCAGGCGTGGCTCCTACGAGCAGTACTTC.

This clonotype was seen repeatedly, ten times or more. The CDR3 DNA follows: TGTGCCACCAGTGATTCCACAGGGGGCAATCAGCCCCAGCATTTT. Protein: CATSDSTGGNQPQHF. The V gene is TRBV24-1, the J gene TRBJ1-5; 7 bases agree with TRBD1. The CDR3 sequence is 15 residues long. Germline values: CDR1 KGHDR, CDR2 SFDVKD. Germline trimming cut 2 bases from V and 2 bases from J; bases unmatched to any gene: 2.